The 2 T cell receptor beta chains below all came from one sample that was sequenced in a study of T cell responses to AZD1222 COVID-19 vaccine (TCRdb year 2021). The method behind the library was the immunoSEQ multiplex PCR assay. What TCRdb holds here is the immuneACCESS table cut down to in-frame rearrangements. Part of the clones is not present; checked against another copy, under half of the missing clones reflect an unresolved V gene, and the others are unexplained. The sample table lists more than 100,000 clones, just over 85% of them with a count of one. The top ten clones comprise approximately 7% of the sample. In the paper's terms, the time point label means: baseline before first vaccination. Specimen: peripheral blood, collected on day 0 of AZD1222 vaccination. The source of these receptors is an adult in good health.

The V call is TRBV7-2, the J call TRBJ1-2; D perhaps matches TRBD1 (5 bases). The CDR3 contains 13 residues. Germline assignment: CDR1 SGHTA and CDR2 FQGNSA. Trimming removed 7 bases from V and 8 bases from J, with 17 bases in between. The CDR3 is CASTRDRESGYTF. Here the CDR3 DNA reads TGTGCCAGCACAAGGGACCGAGAGTCAGGCTACACCTTC.

This clone was detected a few times. The V call is TRBV28, the J call TRBJ1-3; 7 nucleotides agree with TRBD1. Germline values: CDR1 MDHEN, CDR2 SYDVKM. The CDR3 covers 15 residues. Trimming cost V 5 bases and J 0 bases; bases outside gene matches: 4. CDR3 sequence (DNA): TGTGCCAGCAGTGCCCGACAGGGCTCTGGAAACACCATATATTTT. Residues: CASSARQGSGNTIYF.